This paragraph covers one T cell receptor (beta chain) sequence. Its cognate antigen is unknown. This specimen belongs to a study of CD8 T cell repertoires and HIV-1 epitope variants. Study summary: Twenty-five autologous and known Gag and Nef epitope variant peptides each stimulated T cells separately.

Sequenced by immunoSEQ multiplex PCR; TCRdb stores in-frame clones only, minus some. Among thousands of clones, more than 65% were seen once, and the ten largest hold 35% to 45%. Between the trimmed V and J ends, which lost 3 bases and 4 bases, there was a span of 6 bases. The germline CDR1 and CDR2 sequences are MDHEN and SYDVKM. CDR3 size: 13 residues. The receptor was derived from a male donor with HIV. The specimen was cultured CD8+ T cells derived from PBMCs. The chain employs TRBV28 and TRBJ2-2, with D unresolved. Here the CDR3 reads CASSFRLTGELFF. The CDR3 region has the DNA TGTGCCAGCAGTTTTCGACTCACCGGGGAGCTGTTTTTT.